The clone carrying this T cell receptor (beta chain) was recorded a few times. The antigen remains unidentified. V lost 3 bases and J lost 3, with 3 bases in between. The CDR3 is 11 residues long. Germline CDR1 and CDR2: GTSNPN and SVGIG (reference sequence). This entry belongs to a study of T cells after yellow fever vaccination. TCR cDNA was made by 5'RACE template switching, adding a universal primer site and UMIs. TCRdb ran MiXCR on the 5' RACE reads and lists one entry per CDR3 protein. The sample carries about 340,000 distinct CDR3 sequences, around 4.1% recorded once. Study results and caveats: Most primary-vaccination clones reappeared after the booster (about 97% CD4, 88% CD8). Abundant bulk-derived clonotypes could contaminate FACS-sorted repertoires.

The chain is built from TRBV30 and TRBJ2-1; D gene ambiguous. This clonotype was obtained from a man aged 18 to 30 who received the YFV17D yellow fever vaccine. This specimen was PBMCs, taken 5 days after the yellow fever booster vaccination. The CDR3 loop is CAWRLYNEQFF. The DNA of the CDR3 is TGTGCCTGGAGACTCTACAATGAGCAGTTCTTC.